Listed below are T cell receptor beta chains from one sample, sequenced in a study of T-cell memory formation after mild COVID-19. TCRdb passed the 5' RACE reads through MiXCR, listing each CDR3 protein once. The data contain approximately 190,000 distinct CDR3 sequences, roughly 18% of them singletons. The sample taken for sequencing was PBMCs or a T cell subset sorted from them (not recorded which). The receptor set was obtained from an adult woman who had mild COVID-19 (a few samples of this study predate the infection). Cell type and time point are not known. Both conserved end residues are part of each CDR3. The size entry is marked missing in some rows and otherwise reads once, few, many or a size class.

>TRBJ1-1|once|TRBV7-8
CASSLPRSLNTEAFF
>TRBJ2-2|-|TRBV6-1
CASSERAATGELFF
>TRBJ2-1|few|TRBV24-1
CATSDFSGRSYNEQFF
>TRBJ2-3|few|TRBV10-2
CASSEGGLAITDTQYF
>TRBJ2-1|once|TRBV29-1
CSVEDQPGRPSYNEQFF
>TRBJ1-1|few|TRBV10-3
CAISEEFPLNTEAFF
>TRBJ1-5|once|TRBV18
CASSPPATGVNQPQHF
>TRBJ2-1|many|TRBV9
CASSPRLAGEPGSYNEQFF
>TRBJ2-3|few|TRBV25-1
CASSRQGHSTDTQYF
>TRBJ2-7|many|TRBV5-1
CASSLDTGAFRNEQYF
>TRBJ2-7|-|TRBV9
CASSVQPRGAYEQYF
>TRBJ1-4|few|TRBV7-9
CASSFRGEKLFF
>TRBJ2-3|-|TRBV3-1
CASSPHPTDTQYF
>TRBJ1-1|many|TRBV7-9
CASSLDQGGTEAFF
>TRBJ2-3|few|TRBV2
CASRQGASDTQYF